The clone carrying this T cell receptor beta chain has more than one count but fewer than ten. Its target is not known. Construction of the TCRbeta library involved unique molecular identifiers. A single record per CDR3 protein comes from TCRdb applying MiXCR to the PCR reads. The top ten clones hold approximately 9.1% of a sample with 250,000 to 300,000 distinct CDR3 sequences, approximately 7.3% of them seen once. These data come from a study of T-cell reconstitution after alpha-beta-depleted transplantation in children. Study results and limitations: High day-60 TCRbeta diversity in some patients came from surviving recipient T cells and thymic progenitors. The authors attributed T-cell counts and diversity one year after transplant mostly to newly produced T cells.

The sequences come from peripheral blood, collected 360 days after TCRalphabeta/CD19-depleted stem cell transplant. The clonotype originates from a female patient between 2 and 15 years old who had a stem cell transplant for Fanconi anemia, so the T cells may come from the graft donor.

CDR3 amino acids: CSAHSAPGSYGYTF. The CDR3 nucleotides read TGCAGTGCTCATTCTGCCCCGGGGAGCTATGGCTACACCTTC. The V call is TRBV20-1, the J call TRBJ1-2; D remains ambiguous. Germline V CDR1 and CDR2: DFQATT, SNEGSKA (reference sequence). Trimming removed 5 bases from V and 4 bases from J, with 17 bases in between. The length of the CDR3 is 14 residues.